Shown below are 22 T cell receptor beta chains from a single sample sequenced in a study of cytomegalovirus exposure and HLA in healthy donors. The PCR made use of 60 Vbeta and 13 Jbeta primers. Sequencing was performed with immunoSEQ multiplex PCR; in TCRdb, only in-frame clones are kept and a portion is missing. The table has roughly 200,000 clones, 80% to 85% seen once. The specimen was PBMCs. The receptors originated from a boy between 2 and 10 years old in good health and CMV-seronegative.

The rearrangement links TRBV5-1 to TRBJ2-1; 7 bases are a match to TRBD2. The CDR3 is 15 amino acids. Trimming at V came to 0 bases and at J to 2 bases, leaving 2 bases not matched to a gene. CDR1 and CDR2 (germline): SGHRS, YFSETQ. The CDR3 DNA reads as TGCGCCAGCAGCTTGGGAGCGGGAACCTACAATGAGCAGTTCTTC. This encodes CASSLGAGTYNEQFF.

The rearrangement links TRBV10-2 to TRBJ1-2, with D possibly being TRBD1 (5 bases). From germline, CDR1 is WSHSY and CDR2 SAAADI. Trimming shortened V by 6 bases and J by 6 bases, and 20 bases separated the two germline ends. The CDR3 length is 15 residues. The CDR3: CASSDTQGLTDGYTF. The CDR3 coding sequence is TGCGCCAGCAGCGACACCCAGGGCTTGACAGATGGCTACACCTTC.

The rearrangement links TRBV19 to TRBJ1-5; TRBD1 is a possible D gene (6 bases). Germline assignment: CDR1 LNHDA and CDR2 SQIVND (reference sequence). The CDR3 totals 15 residues. The V gene lost 3 bases and the J gene lost 9 bases, with 18 bases spanning the gap. The DNA for the CDR3 is TGTGCCAGTAGTATGTCCCGACAGGCCCCGTTGCCCCAGCATTTT. Its translation is CASSMSRQAPLPQHF.

This clone was counted a single time. J is TRBJ2-1 and V is TRBV7-9; perhaps TRBD1 as D (6 bases). CDR3 size: 13 residues. CDR1 and CDR2 from the germline V gene are SEHNR and FQNEAQ (reference sequence). The V gene lost 5 bases and the J gene lost 8 bases, with 13 bases spanning the gap. The CDR3 DNA reads as TGTGCCAGCAGCCCACGGAGGACAGATGAGCAGTTCTTC. Its protein is CASSPRRTDEQFF.

The DNA for the CDR3 is TGTGCCACCACTGGGGGGGGGTACACCGGGGAGCTGTTTTTT. The encoded protein is CATTGGGYTGELFF. The chain recombines TRBV27 with TRBJ2-2; 7 bases align to TRBD2. V shed 10 bases, J shed 3 bases, and the junction held 8 bases outside the gene matches. The CDR3 spans 14 residues. Germline V gene sequence: CDR1 MNHEY, CDR2 SMNVEV (reference sequence).

The chain couples TRBV4-1 to TRBJ2-7, with D possibly matching TRBD2 (5 bases). The V gene lost 11 bases and the J gene lost 11 bases, with 16 bases spanning the gap. The germline V gene encodes CDR1 MGHRA and CDR2 YSYEKL. CDR3 length: 10 amino acids. The CDR3 here is CASPGQEEYF. The CDR3 DNA reads TGCGCCTCTCCCGGGCAGGAGGAGTACTTC.

This chain links TRBV9 with TRBJ2-2; the D gene is possibly TRBD1 (6 bases). V dropped 0 bases and J dropped 3 bases, with 12 bases sitting between them. From germline, CDR1 is SGDLS and CDR2 YYNGEE. The length of the CDR3 is 16 residues. The CDR3: CASSVGTESDTGELFF. For the CDR3, the DNA is TGTGCCAGCAGCGTAGGGACAGAGTCGGACACCGGGGAGCTGTTTTTT.

The rearrangement uses TRBV6-1 and TRBJ1-5; D call uncertain. Germline V CDR1 and CDR2: MNHNS, SASEGT. Trimming removed 9 bases from V and 0 bases from J, with 9 bases in between. This CDR3 is 13 amino acids long. The CDR3 spells CASLFNSNQPQHF. CDR3 sequence (DNA): TGTGCCAGTCTTTTTAATAGCAATCAGCCCCAGCATTTT.

The genes are TRBV2 and TRBJ2-1; TRBD2 might be the D (5 bases). The germline V gene encodes CDR1 SNHLY and CDR2 FYNNEI. V shed 6 bases and J shed 9 bases, with 12 bases lying between them. The CDR3 extends over 12 amino acids. The CDR3 coding sequence is TGTGCCAGCAGCGGGGTTCCGAGTGAGCAGTTCTTC. Translation gives CASSGVPSEQFF.

The V and J genes are TRBV11-2 and TRBJ2-7, with 7 bases aligning to TRBD2. Germline V lookup: CDR1 SGHAT, CDR2 FQNNGV. J lost 2 bases, V lost 5 bases, and 12 bases had no gene match. The CDR3 is 16 amino acids. CDR3 DNA sequence: TGTGCCAGCAGCGAGGATAGCGGGTTTTTCCCCTACGAGCAGTACTTC. As protein: CASSEDSGFFPYEQYF.

A single count supports this clone. V is TRBV9 and J is TRBJ1-1; D not resolved. V was pared by 2 bases and J by 3 bases, with 20 bases between. Germline-derived CDR1 and CDR2 are SGDLS and YYNGEE. This CDR3 is 17 amino acids long. The DNA for the CDR3 is TGTGCCAGCAGCGTGCCCCTAACTCTATTAGCGGACACTGAAGCTTTCTTT. Encoded protein: CASSVPLTLLADTEAFF.

The chain recombines TRBV12-5 with TRBJ2-5, with D possibly TRBD2 on 5 matching bases. From germline, CDR1 is LGHNT and CDR2 FRNRAP. Deletions cut 1 base from V and 2 bases from J, with 11 bases between. The CDR3 is 15 amino acids. The CDR3, as DNA: TGTGCTAGTGGTTTGGGACGAGCGGTACAAGAGACCCAGTACTTC. Amino acid sequence: CASGLGRAVQETQYF.

With respect to this clone: A junction boundary mismatches the germline segment, possibly from a read error. The chain has TRBV11-2 and TRBJ1-6, with TRBD1 matching over 8 bases. In germline, CDR1 is SGHAT, CDR2 FQNNGV. CDR3 length equals 16 residues. The CDR3 DNA follows: TGTGCCAGTAGCTTCCTCAGGGGGCTGGGTAATTCACCCCTCCACTTT. Encoded protein: CASSFLRGLGNSPLHF. Full variable domain (outside the CDR3, taken from reference TRBV11-2 and TRBJ1-6): EAGVAQSPRYKIIEKRQSVAFWCNPISGHATLYWYQQILGQGPKLLIQFQNNGVVDDSQLPKDRFSAERLKGVDSTLKIQPAKLEDSAVYLCASSFLRGLGNSPLHFGNGTRLTVT.

The J gene is TRBJ2-3, the V gene TRBV30, with a tentative D call TRBD2 (6 bases). The CDR3 has 13 residues. Germline lookup yields CDR1 GTSNPN and CDR2 SVGIG (reference sequence). Deletions cut 4 bases from V and 3 bases from J, with 11 bases between. CDR3 in amino acids: CAWKGLGTDTQYF. As DNA, the CDR3 is TGTGCCTGGAAGGGACTGGGGACAGATACGCAGTATTTT.

The chain carries TRBV10-3 and TRBJ1-1, with D possibly matching TRBD1 (6 bases). V was shortened by 6 bases and J by 5 bases, with 13 bases between the two germline ends. This CDR3 has 13 residues. CDR1 ENHRY and CDR2 SYGVKD come from the germline V gene. The CDR3 here is CAIRQGSNTEAFF. Written as DNA, the CDR3 is TGTGCCATCAGACAGGGCTCAAATACTGAAGCTTTCTTT.

This clone was found a few times. The gene calls are TRBV5-6 and TRBJ2-1, with 7 bases that match TRBD2. The V gene's germline CDR1 is SGHDT and CDR2 YYEEEE. The CDR3 totals 16 residues. V was pared by 5 bases and J by 4 bases, with 12 bases of the junction left unmatched. The CDR3 reads CASRAGTGGRYNEQFF. Here the CDR3 DNA reads TGTGCCAGCAGGGCGGGGACGGGGGGACGATACAATGAGCAGTTCTTC.

The rearrangement uses TRBV4-1 and TRBJ2-3; a possible D gene is TRBD2 (6 bases). The germline V gene encodes CDR1 MGHRA and CDR2 YSYEKL. This CDR3 has 14 amino acids. V was cut by 4 bases and J by 5 bases, with 13 bases left in between. The chain's CDR3 is CASSPRTTLDTQYF. The CDR3 DNA sequence: TGCGCCAGCAGCCCTCGGACTACCCTAGATACGCAGTATTTT.

In this sample, this clone turned up once. The CDR3 bases are TGCGCCAGCAGCTTGGTACCTCTCCTGGACTCCAGTCGGAACGAGCAGTACTTC. Its protein product is CASSLVPLLDSSRNEQYF. This rearrangement joins TRBV5-1 to TRBJ2-5; D perhaps matches TRBD2 (5 bases). The J call may be faulty, since TRBJ2-7 better matches the DNA end. This CDR3 has 18 residues. Germline V gene sequence: CDR1 SGHRS, CDR2 YFSETQ.

The DNA of the CDR3 is TGTGCCAGCAGCGCGCACGCGGGACTGACAAACTATGGCTACACCTTC. Translation: CASSAHAGLTNYGYTF. J is TRBJ1-2 and V is TRBV7-6, with D perhaps matching TRBD1 (5 bases). Looked up from germline, CDR1 is SGHVS and CDR2 is FNYEAQ. Trimming removed 5 bases from V and 2 bases from J, with 18 bases in between. The CDR3 spans 16 residues.

The J gene is TRBJ2-2, the V gene TRBV15; possibly TRBD1 for D (5 bases). V was trimmed by 1 base and J by 2 bases, leaving 8 bases between them. Germline V gives CDR1 LNHNV, CDR2 YYDKDF (reference sequence). There are 15 residues in the CDR3. The CDR3 region is CATSRARVNTGELFF. The DNA of the CDR3 is TGTGCCACCAGCAGAGCCAGGGTAAACACCGGGGAGCTGTTTTTT.

This chain joins TRBV28 and TRBJ2-3; D unresolved. Trimming pared 1 base from V and 1 base from J, leaving 9 bases between. Germline assignment: CDR1 MDHEN and CDR2 SYDVKM. The CDR3 extends over 15 amino acids. In DNA form, the CDR3 reads TGTGCCAGCAGTTTATTTGGGCAGGGCACAGATACGCAGTATTTT. Protein: CASSLFGQGTDTQYF.

The chain carries TRBV6-5 and TRBJ2-3, with 9 nucleotides matching TRBD1. The CDR3 is 15 residues long. The V segment lost 6 bases and the J segment 3 bases; nucleotides outside the gene matches: 7. Germline lookup yields CDR1 MNHEY and CDR2 SVGAGI. This CDR3 reads CASRTGTGPTDTQYF. The CDR3, as DNA: TGTGCCAGCAGAACCGGGACAGGGCCAACAGATACGCAGTATTTT.